Listed here are 10 T cell receptor beta chains from one sample, sequenced in a study of radiation and T cells in renal cell carcinoma (dated by TCRdb to about 2020). Preparation of the library involved the immunoSEQ multiplex PCR assay. TCRdb took this table from immuneACCESS and kept in-frame rearrangements with V and J called. Such tables lack part of the clones; where checked against another copy, unresolved V genes explain under half of the gap, and the rest is unexplained. The table for this sample lists tens of thousands of clones; about 84% of them were counted only once. The top ten clones comprise 25% to 35% of the sample. This sample's time point label indicates: blood 4 weeks post-SBRT, at nephrectomy. In light of the paper, this sample's treatment or condition label describes: 15 Gy SBRT to primary tumor, nephrectomy 4 weeks later. This material consisted of blood, taken from a patient whose treatment included radiotherapy and nephrectomy. Receptors originate from a woman aged 65 to 85 with renal cell carcinoma.

The chain is built from TRBV7-6 and TRBJ2-2, with D unresolved. V shed 11 bases and J shed 0 bases, with 10 bases lying between them. CDR3 length equals 13 residues. CDR1 is SGHVS, CDR2 FNYEAQ, per germline. This chain's CDR3 is CALQYTNTGELFF. For the CDR3, the DNA is TGTGCCTTGCAGTATACGAACACCGGGGAGCTGTTTTTT.

The chain has TRBV6-5 and TRBJ2-1; TRBD2 aligns across 7 bases. J was trimmed by 2 bases and V by 6 bases; bases with no gene match: 4. The CDR3 consists of 14 residues. Germline-derived CDR1 and CDR2 are MNHEY and SVGAGI. CDR3 sequence (DNA): TGTGCCAGCAGCCGCGGGAGAACCTACAATGAGCAGTTCTTC. This gives the protein CASSRGRTYNEQFF.

V and J are TRBV4-3 and TRBJ2-2; D might be TRBD2 (5 bases). Germline V CDR1 and CDR2: LGHNA, YSLEER. Trimming cost V 0 bases and J 4 bases, with 15 bases left between them. This CDR3 has 17 amino acids. The CDR3 DNA follows: TGCGCCAGCAGCCAAGACCAGCCTAGCCGCGTCACCGGGGAGCTGTTTTTT. This encodes CASSQDQPSRVTGELFF.

This rearrangement joins TRBV19 to TRBJ2-7; D is ambiguous. The CDR3 is 13 amino acids. The V gene lost 4 bases and the J gene lost 4 bases, with 11 bases spanning the gap. Per germline, CDR1 LNHDA and CDR2 SQIVND (reference sequence). CDR3 sequence (DNA): TGTGCCAGTAGTACCGGACGGTCTTACGAGCAGTACTTC. It codes for CASSTGRSYEQYF.

The rearrangement joins TRBV27 to TRBJ2-5; D remains ambiguous. CDR1 is MNHEY and CDR2 is SMNVEV in the germline V gene (reference sequence). The CDR3 has 13 residues. With 5 bases removed from V and 2 bases from J, the gap between germline ends came to 9 bases. CDR3 protein: CASSVRKQETQYF. CDR3 nucleotide sequence: TGTGCCAGCAGTGTTAGAAAACAAGAGACCCAGTACTTC.

This chain connects TRBV10-3 to TRBJ2-2; D is tentatively TRBD1 or TRBD2 (5 bases each). Deletions cut 10 bases from V and 4 bases from J, with 19 bases between. From germline, CDR1 is ENHRY and CDR2 SYGVKD. There are 15 residues in the CDR3. CDR3 DNA sequence: TGTGCCACCTCCCCCTCGGGACCAAGCACCGGGGAGCTGTTTTTT. Encoded protein: CATSPSGPSTGELFF.

This clone occurred a few times. The chain joins TRBV30 to TRBJ1-1; D not certain. Per germline, CDR1 GTSNPN and CDR2 SVGIG (reference sequence). This CDR3 is built from 13 residues. V was trimmed by 2 bases and J by 0 bases, leaving 7 bases between them. CDR3 DNA: TGTGCCTGGAGTAAACGACTGAACACTGAAGCTTTCTTT. This translates into CAWSKRLNTEAFF.

This chain links TRBV15 with TRBJ2-7; D is unresolved. The CDR3 is 13 amino acids. CDR1 is LNHNV and CDR2 is YYDKDF in the germline V gene (reference sequence). V gave up 3 bases and J gave up 0 bases, with 6 bases separating them. The CDR3 nucleotides are TGTGCCACCAGCAGCTACGGCTCCTACGAGCAGTACTTC. Its protein product is CATSSYGSYEQYF. Together with reference TRBV15 and TRBJ2-7, the CDR3 gives the full variable domain: DAMVIQNPRYQVTQFGKPVTLSCSQTLNHNVMYWYQQKSSQAPKLLFHYYDKDFNNEADTPDNFQSRRPNTSFCFLDIRSPGLGDTAMYLCATSSYGSYEQYFGPGTRLTVT.

The chain is built from TRBV10-2 and TRBJ1-5; the D gene is possibly TRBD1 (6 bases). Germline assignment: CDR1 WSHSY and CDR2 SAAADI. V was pared by 10 bases and J by 3 bases, with 13 bases between. CDR3 length equals 13 residues. The CDR3 DNA sequence: TGCGCCACCGGGGGGGGGCACAATCAGCCCCAGCATTTT. It specifies CATGGGHNQPQHF.

Only one count was recorded for this clone. The CDR3 sequence: CASSDHRRHYGYTF. DNA of the CDR3: TGCGCCAGCAGTGACCACAGGAGGCACTATGGCTACACCTTC. The rearrangement uses TRBV10-2 and TRBJ1-2; maybe TRBD1 (5 bases). The CDR3 runs 14 residues. With 3 bases removed from V and 3 bases from J, the gap between germline ends came to 11 bases. The germline gives CDR1 WSHSY, CDR2 SAAADI.